This entry lists 19 T cell receptor beta chains sequenced from one sample in a study of identical twins. TCRdb re-derived calls from the 5' RACE reads in MiXCR, one entry per CDR3 protein. The sample contains under 1 million distinct CDR3 sequences, 9% to 15% of which appear only once. The same sample was also studied in work on yellow fever vaccine responses in identical twins.

The sample taken for sequencing was PBMCs. The receptors originated from a woman aged 18-29 years in good health.

The gene calls are TRBV29-1 and TRBJ2-1, with D perhaps given as TRBD1 or TRBD2 (6 bases each). This CDR3 spans 14 amino acids. Germline V gene data show CDR1 as SQVTM and CDR2 as ANQGSEA. V shed 8 bases and J shed 1 base, with 15 bases lying between them. CDR3 in DNA: TGCAGCTGGGGGGTGCAGGGGTCCTACAATGAGCAGTTCTTC. The encoded protein is CSWGVQGSYNEQFF.

The V gene is TRBV12-3 or TRBV12-4, the J gene TRBJ2-3; D ambiguous. The V end lost 2 bases, the J end lost 0 bases, and 9 bases lay between the germline ends. This CDR3 is built from 15 residues. CDR3 residues: CASSLLQSSTDTQYF. The CDR3 nucleotides are TGTGCCAGCAGTTTATTGCAGAGTAGCACAGATACGCAGTATTTT.

A few counts support this clonotype. The V call is TRBV10-2, the J call TRBJ2-1; 12 nucleotides agree with TRBD2. The V segment lost 4 bases and the J segment 3 bases; nucleotides outside the gene matches: 10. The CDR3 is 18 residues long. Germline CDR1 is WSHSY and CDR2 is SAAADI. The CDR3 loop is CASSARTSGTLLYNEQFF. Here the CDR3 DNA reads TGCGCCAGCAGTGCGCGGACTAGCGGGACCCTGCTCTACAATGAGCAGTTCTTC.

This clonotype was seen ten or more times. V gene TRBV5-1 combines with J gene TRBJ2-5, with D possibly TRBD2 on 6 matching bases. This CDR3 is built from 14 residues. The germline CDR1 and CDR2 sequences are SGHRS and YFSETQ. Deletions cut 5 bases from V and 5 bases from J, with 16 bases between. CDR3 sequence reads: CASRSTGVSETQYF. CDR3 coding DNA: TGCGCCAGCAGGTCGACGGGAGTTAGCGAGACCCAGTACTTC.

This clonotype was counted a few times. The chain recombines TRBV27 with TRBJ1-1; TRBD1 matches at 8 bases. V shed 1 base and J 4 bases; nucleotides not matched to a gene: 2. Germline V lookup: CDR1 MNHEY, CDR2 SMNVEV (reference sequence). The CDR3 loop spans 14 amino acids. In nucleotides, the CDR3 is TGTGCCAGCAGTTTATTGGACAGGGCCACTGAAGCTTTCTTT. Its translation is CASSLLDRATEAFF.

This clonotype has a handful of counts. The chain links TRBV24-1 to TRBJ2-1, with TRBD2 matching 7 bases. Trimming took 5 bases from V and 2 from J; bases not matched to a gene: 5. The germline gives CDR1 KGHDR, CDR2 SFDVKD. This CDR3 has 15 residues. CDR3 bases: TGTGCCACCAGTGGCGCGGGGGTGACCTACAATGAGCAGTTCTTC. Amino acids: CATSGAGVTYNEQFF.

This sequence joins TRBV18 and TRBJ2-3; no clear D. Germline V lookup: CDR1 KGHSH, CDR2 LQKENI. Trimming took off 0 bases at V and 0 bases at J, with 4 bases between the two ends. CDR3 length: 14 residues. The CDR3 loop reads CASSPPHSTDTQYF. The CDR3 DNA reads TGTGCCAGCTCACCACCCCACAGCACAGATACGCAGTATTTT.

This clonotype was counted only a few times. The chain uses TRBV12-5 and TRBJ2-5; TRBD1 matches at 9 bases. The CDR3 has 14 residues. Losses at the gene ends were 6 bases for V and 6 bases for J; bases not matched to a gene: 8. Germline V lookup: CDR1 LGHNT, CDR2 FRNRAP. In DNA form, the CDR3 reads TGTGCTAGTGGGGTGGGACAGGGTTGGAAGACCCAGTACTTC. This translates into CASGVGQGWKTQYF.

A word on this clonotype: The DNA is left out, because the CDR3 cannot be placed on it with certainty; the CDR3 is given as TCRdb lists it. J is TRBJ2-2 and V is TRBV20-1. The CDR3 comprises 15 residues, both ends counted. Germline assignment: CDR1 DFQATT and CDR2 SNEGSKA (reference sequence). The CDR3 region is CSAQNSANTGELFFF.

V is TRBV20-1 and J is TRBJ2-7, with a weak D call TRBD2 (6 bases). V was trimmed by 4 bases and J by 6 bases, leaving 22 bases between them. The CDR3 has 15 amino acids. Germline CDR1 DFQATT, CDR2 SNEGSKA (reference sequence). The CDR3 DNA is TGCAGTGCTACCGTCGCGGGACCCCTTTTACGCGAGCAGTACTTC. Protein sequence: CSATVAGPLLREQYF.

The chain carries TRBV20-1 and TRBJ2-1; 15 nucleotides match TRBD2. The J segment lost 6 bases and the V segment lost 6 bases, leaving 6 bases of the junction unmatched. Germline V gene data show CDR1 as DFQATT and CDR2 as SNEGSKA (reference sequence). The CDR3 totals 15 residues. CDR3 in DNA: TGCAGTGCCGCCTCGGGACTAGCGGGAGGCAATGAGCAGTTCTTC. Translation gives CSAASGLAGGNEQFF.

A few counts support this clonotype. V is TRBV11-2 and J is TRBJ2-4; D possibly uses TRBD1 or TRBD2 (7 bases each). Trimming cost V 7 bases and J 6 bases, with 16 bases left between them. This CDR3 comprises 14 residues. Looked up from germline, CDR1 is SGHAT and CDR2 is FQNNGV. In DNA, the CDR3 is TGTGCCAGCACCCTGGGGGGGACAGCAAACATTCAGTACTTC. This translates into CASTLGGTANIQYF.

The V call is TRBV5-1, the J call TRBJ2-3; no definite D call. Germline CDR1 and CDR2: SGHRS and YFSETQ. The CDR3 runs 17 residues. Trimming pared 1 base from V and 0 bases from J, leaving 15 bases between. The CDR3 loop reads CASSLRFGVQSTDTQYF. The CDR3 DNA follows: TGCGCCAGCAGCTTGAGGTTTGGCGTCCAGAGCACAGATACGCAGTATTTT.

The gene calls are TRBV28 and TRBJ1-2; D not certain. The CDR3 spans 15 residues. V dropped 8 bases and J dropped 2 bases, with 18 bases sitting between them. Germline V gene data show CDR1 as MDHEN and CDR2 as SYDVKM. CDR3 residues: CASARPTVRNYGYTF. The CDR3 bases are TGTGCCAGCGCTAGGCCCACAGTTCGAAACTATGGCTACACCTTC.

This clonotype was observed a few times. The chain carries TRBV3-1 and TRBJ2-7; D may be TRBD1 (6 bases). Per the germline V gene, CDR1 is LGHDT and CDR2 is YNNKEL (reference sequence). This CDR3 has 13 amino acids. Deletions cut 1 base from V and 6 bases from J, with 10 bases between. CDR3 in DNA: TGTGCCAGCAGCCAAGTAAGGACAGTCGAGCAGTACTTC. Translation: CASSQVRTVEQYF.

This clonotype was seen a few times. The V call is TRBV3-1, the J call TRBJ1-1; possible D gene TRBD1, 5 bases. The CDR3 is made up of 15 amino acids. Germline lookup yields CDR1 LGHDT and CDR2 YNNKEL (reference sequence). The V end lost 7 bases, the J end lost 5 bases, and 20 bases lay between the germline ends. The CDR3 protein is CASNPTGQGRTEAFF. CDR3 bases: TGTGCCAGCAACCCCACGGGGCAGGGTAGGACTGAAGCTTTCTTT.

The genes are TRBV2 and TRBJ2-7; 7 positions match TRBD2. Germline V CDR1 and CDR2: SNHLY, FYNNEI. The junction had 5 bases not matched to a gene; V was cut back by 4 bases and J by 2 bases. This CDR3 has 14 residues. The CDR3 coding sequence is TGTGCCAGCAGTGGAGGACTAGGGCCCTACGAGCAGTACTTC. Amino acid sequence: CASSGGLGPYEQYF.

In its sample, this clonotype was seen many times. V and J are TRBV4-1 and TRBJ2-1; 8 bases line up with TRBD2. Germline V gives CDR1 MGHRA, CDR2 YSYEKL. Trimming removed 0 bases from V and 6 bases from J; junction bases left unmatched: 7. This CDR3 has 16 residues. The DNA for the CDR3 is TGCGCCAGCAGCCAAGATTCCGGGAGGGCCCTCAATGAGCAGTTCTTC. Its protein product is CASSQDSGRALNEQFF.

This clonotype has ten or more counts. This sequence joins TRBV6-2 or TRBV6-3 and TRBJ2-3, with D unresolved. The germline V gene encodes CDR1 MNHEY and CDR2 SVGEGT. The CDR3 is 15 amino acids. V gave up 4 bases and J gave up 1 base, with 12 bases separating them. The CDR3 spells CASSSPGEGTDTQYF. In DNA form, the CDR3 reads TGTGCCAGCAGTTCCCCAGGTGAAGGCACAGATACGCAGTATTTT.